One sample yielded the 29 T cell receptor beta chains listed below, sequenced in a study of cytomegalovirus exposure and HLA in healthy donors. Researchers ran the PCR with 60 Vbeta and 13 Jbeta primers. TCRdb's copy holds only in-frame clones and misses some; the assay was immunoSEQ multiplex PCR. In the table there are about 140,000 clones, around 80% of which are singletons. Sequencing used PBMCs. These receptors were obtained from a man aged 35-49 years in good health and CMV-seropositive.

The chain is built from TRBV29-1 and TRBJ1-1, with 11 positions matching TRBD1. CDR3 length: 14 residues. V gave up 6 bases and J gave up 5 bases; unmatched junction bases: 8. Germline values: CDR1 SQVTM, CDR2 ANQGSEA. CDR3 sequence (DNA): TGCAGCGTCTGGACAGGGGGCGGCCGGACTGAAGCTTTCTTT. This sequence encodes CSVWTGGGRTEAFF.

This clone was seen once. The chain has TRBV10-1 and TRBJ2-3; possibly TRBD1 for D (5 bases). Trimming removed 2 bases from V and 0 bases from J, with 9 bases in between. This CDR3 has 15 amino acids. The germline CDR1 and CDR2 sequences are WNHNN and SYGVQD (reference sequence). CDR3 region: CASSERAGSTDTQYF. CDR3 DNA: TGCGCCAGCAGTGAGAGGGCAGGGAGCACAGATACGCAGTATTTT.

J is TRBJ2-5 and V is TRBV7-6, with a weak D call TRBD2 (5 bases). Trimming took 5 bases from V and 4 from J, leaving 17 bases between them. The CDR3 runs to 15 residues. CDR1 and CDR2 (germline): SGHVS, FNYEAQ. The chain's CDR3 is CASSLIAGSRETQYF. The CDR3 region has the DNA TGTGCCAGCAGCCTGATTGCGGGTAGTCGAGAGACCCAGTACTTC.

Only a few counts were recorded for this clone. The chain uses TRBV9 and TRBJ2-1; weak D call: TRBD2 (6 bases). Deletions cut 4 bases from V and 0 bases from J, with 14 bases between. The germline gives CDR1 SGDLS, CDR2 YYNGEE. The CDR3 is 16 residues long. The CDR3 loop reads CASSPTAGSSYNEQFF. CDR3 bases: TGTGCCAGCAGCCCTACGGCGGGAAGCTCCTACAATGAGCAGTTCTTC.

The chain couples TRBV27 to TRBJ1-5; 9 nucleotides align to TRBD1. Germline CDR1 and CDR2: MNHEY and SMNVEV (reference sequence). Losses at the gene ends were 4 bases for V and 4 bases for J; bases not matched to a gene: 5. The CDR3 extends over 15 amino acids. CDR3 nucleotide sequence: TGTGCCAGCAGTTCGGGGACAGGGTCAAATCAGCCCCAGCATTTT. Translating it yields CASSSGTGSNQPQHF.

Worth noting for this clone: This sample includes further DNA sequences coding for the same CDR3. The chain links TRBV13 to TRBJ2-3; the match to TRBD2 covers 12 bases. This CDR3 has 17 residues. Germline CDR1 and CDR2: PRHDT and FYEKMQ (reference sequence). V lost 0 bases, J lost 4 bases, and 5 bases stayed unmatched. The CDR3 sequence is CASSLGPLAGGPDTQYF. The DNA of the CDR3 is TGTGCCAGCAGCTTAGGGCCCCTAGCGGGGGGGCCAGATACGCAGTATTTT.

This rearrangement joins TRBV7-6 to TRBJ2-1; 13 bases match TRBD2. This CDR3 has 15 residues. The trim removed 5 bases at V and 6 bases at J, leaving 4 bases unmatched. Germline values: CDR1 SGHVS, CDR2 FNYEAQ. This CDR3 is CASSRTSGSLNEQFF. For the CDR3, the DNA is TGTGCCAGCAGCAGGACTAGCGGGAGTCTCAATGAGCAGTTCTTC.

Here the CDR3 reads CASSQQIRGEKLFF. The CDR3 DNA sequence: TGCGCCAGCAGCCAACAGATTAGGGGTGAAAAACTGTTTTTT. V is TRBV4-1 and J is TRBJ1-4; D is perhaps TRBD1 (5 bases). Germline-derived CDR1 and CDR2 are MGHRA and YSYEKL. This CDR3 contains 14 residues. Trimming stripped 2 bases from V and 7 bases from J, with 11 bases between.

The chain combines TRBV5-1 with TRBJ2-7, with 8 bases identical to TRBD1. The CDR3 contains 18 residues. The V gene's germline CDR1 is SGHRS and CDR2 YFSETQ. The junction had 16 bases not matched to a gene; V was cut back by 4 bases and J by 1 base. Written as DNA, the CDR3 is TGCGCCAGCAGCCCGGGACAGGCATCAACCAAAAAATCCTACGAGCAGTACTTC. Its translation: CASSPGQASTKKSYEQYF.

The gene calls are TRBV4-2 and TRBJ2-7, with unresolved D. CDR3 length: 15 residues. CDR1 and CDR2 (germline): LGHNA, YNFKEQ. V was pared by 0 bases and J by 2 bases, with 11 bases between. CDR3 DNA sequence: TGTGCCAGCAGCCAAGATCCGGTAGTGCCCTACGAGCAGTACTTC. As protein: CASSQDPVVPYEQYF.

This chain uses TRBV5-1 with TRBJ2-1; TRBD1 might be the D (5 bases). This CDR3 has 15 residues. Looked up from germline, CDR1 is SGHRS and CDR2 is YFSETQ. Deletions cut 4 bases from V and 7 bases from J, with 18 bases between. The DNA for the CDR3 is TGCGCCAGCAGCCCGACCCCCACAGGAATGAATGAGCAGTTCTTC. Translating gives CASSPTPTGMNEQFF.

As to this clone: At one end the junction does not follow the germline gene, possibly because of a read error. The CDR3 DNA follows: TGTGCTAGCAGCCCGGGGACAGGGGACGAGCAGTACTTC. Its translation: CASSPGTGDEQYF. This chain uses TRBV7-7 with TRBJ2-7, with TRBD1 matching over 10 bases. CDR1 SSHAT and CDR2 FNYEAQ come from the germline V gene (reference sequence). The CDR3 has 13 residues.

The rearrangement uses TRBV5-1 and TRBJ2-3, with D unclear. The germline V gene encodes CDR1 SGHRS and CDR2 YFSETQ. This CDR3 is 15 amino acids long. The V gene lost 3 bases and the J gene lost 0 bases, with 11 bases spanning the gap. The CDR3 DNA is TGCGCCAGCAGCTACCAGGCTACAAGCACAGATACGCAGTATTTT. Translated, it gives CASSYQATSTDTQYF.

This clone has more than one count but fewer than ten. The rearrangement links TRBV21-1 to TRBJ1-1; TRBD1, as called in the table, went unchecked against the DNA. TRBV21-1 is listed as a pseudogene. The CDR3 sequence is 14 residues long. The CDR3 reads CASSSHRVNTEAFF. CDR3 DNA: TGTGCCAGCAGCTCCCACAGGGTGAACACTGAAGCTTTCTTT.

This sequence joins TRBV6-5 and TRBJ2-7, with 9 bases fitting TRBD2. Germline assignment: CDR1 MNHEY and CDR2 SVGAGI. With V trimmed by 7 bases and J by 6 bases, 7 bases remained unmatched. This CDR3 is built from 13 residues. CDR3: CASTIAGVGEQYF. CDR3 sequence (DNA): TGTGCCAGCACTATAGCGGGAGTGGGCGAGCAGTACTTC.

The chain is built from TRBV6-1 and TRBJ2-7; TRBD1 matches 7 bases. Germline V CDR1 and CDR2: MNHNS, SASEGT. There are 13 residues in the CDR3. V lost 7 bases to trimming and J lost 5 bases; unmatched junction nucleotides: 8. The CDR3 DNA reads TGTGCCAGCAAAGTACAGGGGATCGACGAGCAGTACTTC. As protein: CASKVQGIDEQYF.

The chain recombines TRBV5-1 with TRBJ2-2; 7 bases align to TRBD2. V lost 4 bases and J lost 5; bases outside the gene matches: 11. This CDR3 spans 16 amino acids. Germline-derived CDR1 and CDR2 are SGHRS and YFSETQ. This chain's CDR3 is CASSRGLPRWTGELFF. The CDR3 nucleotides read TGCGCCAGCAGCCGGGGACTACCGCGGTGGACCGGGGAGCTGTTTTTT. Based on the CDR3 plus reference TRBV5-1 and TRBJ2-2, the full variable domain is KAGVTQTPRYLIKTRGQQVTLSCSPISGHRSVSWYQQTPGQGLQFLFEYFSETQRNKGNFPGRFSGRQFSNSRSEMNVSTLELGDSALYLCASSRGLPRWTGELFFGEGSRLTVL.

The chain couples TRBV4-3 to TRBJ2-5, with 10 bases matching TRBD2. CDR3 length equals 18 residues. Per the germline V gene, CDR1 is LGHNA and CDR2 is YSLEER. The junction had 8 bases not matched to a gene; V was cut back by 1 base and J by 0 bases. The CDR3 nucleotides are TGCGCCAGCAGCCAAGCCCCAGGTAGCGGGGGGTACCAAGAGACCCAGTACTTC. This encodes CASSQAPGSGGYQETQYF.

The chain uses TRBV28 and TRBJ2-7, with D possibly TRBD1 on 5 matching bases. CDR1 is MDHEN, CDR2 SYDVKM, per germline. CDR3 length equals 11 residues. V was shortened by 7 bases and J by 3 bases, with 7 bases between the two germline ends. This CDR3 is CASIQGYEQYF. The CDR3, as DNA: TGTGCCAGCATCCAGGGCTACGAGCAGTACTTC.

The J gene is TRBJ2-5, the V gene TRBV7-9, with D possibly TRBD2 on 5 matching bases. This CDR3 comprises 17 residues. The V and J ends lost 4 bases and 0 bases respectively, with 18 bases between them. Germline CDR1 and CDR2: SEHNR and FQNEAQ (reference sequence). CDR3 residues: CASSYRAGGSNQETQYF. The CDR3 DNA sequence: TGTGCCAGCAGCTACCGCGCGGGCGGGTCTAACCAAGAGACCCAGTACTTC.

A word on this clone: Other nucleotide sequences in the sample specify the same CDR3. The chain couples TRBV28 to TRBJ1-5; tentative D call: TRBD1 (6 bases). CDR3 length: 14 amino acids. With 3 bases removed from V and 2 bases from J, the gap between germline ends came to 8 bases. Germline lookup yields CDR1 MDHEN and CDR2 SYDVKM. CDR3 sequence (DNA): TGTGCCAGCAGTTTCAGGGGTGGCAATCAGCCCCAGCATTTT. Its protein product is CASSFRGGNQPQHF.

The chain combines TRBV4-3 with TRBJ2-2; D might be TRBD2 (6 bases). CDR3 length equals 17 residues. V lost 1 base, J lost 3 bases, and 15 bases lay in between. Germline loops: CDR1 LGHNA, CDR2 YSLEER. The CDR3 nucleotides are TGCGCCAGCAGCCAAGGACCCCCGGGAGTTTACACCGGGGAGCTGTTTTTT. Its translation: CASSQGPPGVYTGELFF.

The chain links TRBV4-2 to TRBJ1-6, with 7 bases matching TRBD1. V shed 2 bases, J shed 6 bases, and the junction held 10 bases outside the gene matches. The V gene's germline CDR1 is LGHNA and CDR2 YNFKEQ. The CDR3 sequence is 17 residues long. The CDR3 region is CASSQSTGTAVNSPLHF. The CDR3 DNA reads TGTGCCAGCAGCCAAAGCACCGGGACAGCTGTTAATTCACCCCTCCACTTT.

The chain carries TRBV9 and TRBJ2-1; the D gene is possibly TRBD2 (6 bases). Germline V lookup: CDR1 SGDLS, CDR2 YYNGEE. The V and J ends lost 4 bases and 1 base respectively, with 15 bases between them. The CDR3 runs to 16 residues. CDR3 loop: CASSPAVAGSYNEQFF. In nucleotides, the CDR3 is TGTGCCAGCAGCCCCGCGGTGGCGGGATCCTACAATGAGCAGTTCTTC.

This clone was seen only a few times. The chain recombines TRBV9 with TRBJ1-1; TRBD1 aligns across 7 bases. Germline CDR1 and CDR2: SGDLS and YYNGEE. There are 13 residues in the CDR3. V dropped 3 bases and J dropped 1; count of bases not matched to a gene: 0. CDR3 bases: TGTGCCAGCAGCGCAGGGGGGAACACTGAAGCTTTCTTT. Its translation: CASSAGGNTEAFF.

The CDR3 region is CASSRTGGLMETQYF. The CDR3, as DNA: TGTGCCAGCAGCCGGACAGGGGGCTTGATGGAGACCCAGTACTTC. The V and J genes are TRBV7-9 and TRBJ2-5; TRBD1 agrees at 11 bases. Per germline, CDR1 SEHNR and CDR2 FQNEAQ (reference sequence). The trim removed 5 bases at V and 5 bases at J, leaving 7 bases unmatched. CDR3 length: 15 residues.

The chain is built from TRBV7-2 and TRBJ2-5, with D maybe TRBD2 (6 bases). The V and J ends lost 5 bases and 5 bases respectively, with 15 bases between them. This CDR3 region has 14 residues. Germline lookup yields CDR1 SGHTA and CDR2 FQGNSA. CDR3 DNA sequence: TGTGCCAGCAGCCCCCGACTAGGGCCCGAGACCCAGTACTTC. This codes for CASSPRLGPETQYF.

The gene calls are TRBV6-5 and TRBJ2-7; 10 bases map to TRBD2. Germline CDR1 is MNHEY and CDR2 is SVGAGI. V dropped 0 bases and J dropped 2; count of bases not matched to a gene: 4. The CDR3 is 16 residues long. In nucleotides, the CDR3 is TGTGCCAGCAGTTACTCAGCGGGAGGGCTCCCCTACGAGCAGTACTTC. Translating it yields CASSYSAGGLPYEQYF.

This clone occurred a few times. This chain uses TRBV15 with TRBJ1-1, with D unclear. Germline CDR1 LNHNV, CDR2 YYDKDF (reference sequence). CDR3 size: 13 residues. V was shortened by 3 bases and J by 6 bases, with 11 bases between the two germline ends. CDR3: CATSSKRVSEAFF. The DNA of the CDR3 is TGTGCCACCAGCAGCAAGAGGGTATCTGAAGCTTTCTTT. Looking up the rest from reference TRBV15 and TRBJ1-1 gives the full variable domain: DAMVIQNPRYQVTQFGKPVTLSCSQTLNHNVMYWYQQKSSQAPKLLFHYYDKDFNNEADTPDNFQSRRPNTSFCFLDIRSPGLGDTAMYLCATSSKRVSEAFFGQGTRLTVV.